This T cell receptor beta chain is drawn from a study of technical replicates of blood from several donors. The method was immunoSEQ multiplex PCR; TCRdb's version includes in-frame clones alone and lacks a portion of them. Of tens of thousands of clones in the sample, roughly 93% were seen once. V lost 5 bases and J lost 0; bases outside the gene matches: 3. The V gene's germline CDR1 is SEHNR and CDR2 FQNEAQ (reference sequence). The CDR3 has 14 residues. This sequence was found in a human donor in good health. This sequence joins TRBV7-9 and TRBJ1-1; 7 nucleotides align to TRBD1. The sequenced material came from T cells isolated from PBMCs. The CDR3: CASSPQGVNTEAFF. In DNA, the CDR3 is TGTGCCAGCAGCCCCCAGGGGGTGAACACTGAAGCTTTCTTT.